Shown below are 18 T cell receptor beta chains from a single sample sequenced in a study of T cell responses to AZD1222 COVID-19 vaccine. The assay was immunoSEQ multiplex PCR, and TCRdb's table has in-frame clones only and misses some. Here the sample spans over 100,000 clones, over 75% being singletons. Specimen: peripheral blood, collected on day 0 of MenACWY control vaccination. Receptors originate from an adult in good health.

The rearrangement links TRBV7-2 to TRBJ2-6, with D uncertain. The CDR3 runs 12 residues. The V end was cut by 8 bases, the J end by 2 bases, with 4 bases between. Germline loops: CDR1 SGHTA, CDR2 FQGNSA. The CDR3 here is CASRAGANVLTF. The CDR3 DNA is TGTGCCAGCCGGGCTGGGGCCAACGTCCTGACTTTC. Full variable domain (missing parts from reference TRBV7-2 and TRBJ2-6): GAGVSQSPSNKVTEKGKDVELRCDPISGHTALYWYRQSLGQGLEFLIYFQGNSAPDKSGLPSDRFSAERTGGSVSTLTIQRTQQEDSAVYLCASRAGANVLTFGAGSRLTVL.

V usage is TRBV5-5 and J usage is TRBJ2-1; D possibly corresponds to TRBD1 (6 bases). CDR1 and CDR2 (germline): SGHKS, YYEKEE (reference sequence). The CDR3 extends over 18 amino acids. The V end lost 3 bases, the J end lost 0 bases, and 19 bases lay between the germline ends. The CDR3, as DNA: TGTGCCAGCAGCTCCCTATTGGGGACAAGAAGCTCCTACAATGAGCAGTTCTTC. Amino acids: CASSSLLGTRSSYNEQFF.

J is TRBJ1-1 and V is TRBV5-4; TRBD1 is a possible D gene (5 bases). The V and J ends lost 0 bases and 0 bases respectively, with 9 bases between them. CDR3 length: 15 residues. Germline-derived CDR1 and CDR2 are SGHNT and YYREEE (reference sequence). The chain's CDR3 is CASSLAAGMNTEAFF. The CDR3 DNA follows: TGTGCCAGCAGCTTGGCTGCAGGGATGAACACTGAAGCTTTCTTT.

This clone occurred a few times. The chain recombines TRBV9 with TRBJ1-2, with TRBD1 identical over 7 bases. V shed 0 bases, J shed 3 bases, and the junction held 5 bases outside the gene matches. CDR3 size: 15 residues. The V gene's germline CDR1 is SGDLS and CDR2 YYNGEE. In DNA form, the CDR3 reads TGTGCCAGCAGCGTAGGGGACAGCAAAGACTATGGCTACACCTTC. The encoded protein is CASSVGDSKDYGYTF.

The chain employs TRBV6-2 or TRBV6-3 and TRBJ2-4; perhaps TRBD1 as D (6 bases). CDR3 length: 17 residues. The germline V and J ends were trimmed by 5 bases and 0 bases, with 17 bases remaining between them. The germline V gene encodes CDR1 MNHEY and CDR2 SVGEGT. The DNA for the CDR3 is TGTGCCAGCAGTACCACGACAGGTTCTCTAGCCAAAAACATTCAGTACTTC. Protein sequence: CASSTTTGSLAKNIQYF.

This chain uses TRBV11-2 with TRBJ1-2; weak D call: TRBD1 (5 bases). The CDR3 runs to 11 residues. CDR1 and CDR2 (germline): SGHAT, FQNNGV. V was trimmed by 5 bases and J by 4 bases, leaving 5 bases between them. CDR3 nucleotides: TGTGCCAGCAGCGGGGGCTATGGCTACACCTTC. It yields the protein CASSGGYGYTF. Full variable domain (rest looked up from reference TRBV11-2 and TRBJ1-2): EAGVAQSPRYKIIEKRQSVAFWCNPISGHATLYWYQQILGQGPKLLIQFQNNGVVDDSQLPKDRFSAERLKGVDSTLKIQPAKLEDSAVYLCASSGGYGYTFGSGTRLTVV.

This rearrangement joins TRBV7-9 to TRBJ2-7; D perhaps matches TRBD1 (5 bases). V gave up 2 bases and J gave up 5 bases, with 10 bases separating them. The CDR3 is 13 amino acids. Per the germline V gene, CDR1 is SEHNR and CDR2 is FQNEAQ (reference sequence). The CDR3 sequence: CASSLWGRHEQYF. In DNA, the CDR3 is TGTGCCAGCAGCTTATGGGGCCGGCACGAGCAGTACTTC.

The V gene is TRBV10-1, the J gene TRBJ2-7; a possible D gene is TRBD2 (5 bases). V lost 8 bases, J lost 4 bases, and 18 bases lay in between. Germline V lookup: CDR1 WNHNN, CDR2 SYGVQD (reference sequence). This CDR3 contains 14 residues. The DNA for the CDR3 is TGCGCCAGCTCCCGGGTAGGGAGAAGATACGAGCAGTACTTC. Its protein product is CASSRVGRRYEQYF.

This chain joins TRBV11-2 and TRBJ2-1; TRBD2 matches 10 bases. The germline CDR1 and CDR2 sequences are SGHAT and FQNNGV. Trimming at V came to 2 bases and at J to 7 bases, leaving 17 bases not matched to a gene. The CDR3 contains 19 residues. For the CDR3, the DNA is TGTGCCAGCAGCTTATCTCCCCGCGGCCGGCTAGCGGGAGTGAATGAGCAGTTCTTC. It encodes CASSLSPRGRLAGVNEQFF. The variable domain in full, with the rest retrieved from reference TRBV11-2 and TRBJ2-1, is EAGVAQSPRYKIIEKRQSVAFWCNPISGHATLYWYQQILGQGPKLLIQFQNNGVVDDSQLPKDRFSAERLKGVDSTLKIQPAKLEDSAVYLCASSLSPRGRLAGVNEQFFGPGTRLTVL.

This sequence joins TRBV27 and TRBJ1-1; the D is unclear. Germline V gene lookup returns CDR1 MNHEY and CDR2 SMNVEV (reference sequence). This CDR3 region has 14 residues. V shed 2 bases and J shed 2 bases, with 9 bases lying between them. CDR3 region: CASSLRPSNTEAFF. The CDR3 DNA follows: TGTGCCAGCAGTTTAAGACCGAGCAACACTGAAGCTTTCTTT.

The V and J genes are TRBV28 and TRBJ2-7; 9 nucleotides align to TRBD1. V trimming: 5 bases; J trimming: 3 bases; junction bases outside the gene matches: 2. The germline V gene has CDR1 MDHEN and CDR2 SYDVKM. This CDR3 has 13 amino acids. The DNA for the CDR3 is TGTGCCAGCAGTCTGGGACAGGGCTACGAGCAGTACTTC. Protein product: CASSLGQGYEQYF.

In this sample, this clone turned up once. The V call is TRBV11-2, the J call TRBJ2-1; D possibly matches TRBD1 or TRBD2 (5 bases each). V lost 4 bases and J 9 bases, leaving 7 bases between the germline ends. Germline V gene data show CDR1 as SGHAT and CDR2 as FQNNGV. The CDR3 consists of 11 residues. The DNA for the CDR3 is TGTGCCAGCAGCTATGGGGGTGAGCAGTTCTTC. Its protein is CASSYGGEQFF.

The rearrangement joins TRBV7-9 to TRBJ2-7; possible D gene TRBD1, 5 bases. V was pared by 1 base and J by 4 bases, with 11 bases between. Germline-derived CDR1 and CDR2 are SEHNR and FQNEAQ (reference sequence). CDR3 length: 14 amino acids. Here the CDR3 DNA reads TGTGCCAGCAGCTTAGTCAGGGAACCTTACGAGCAGTACTTC. This sequence encodes CASSLVREPYEQYF.

The chain has TRBV28 and TRBJ1-6; tentatively, D is TRBD1 (5 bases). Germline assignment: CDR1 MDHEN and CDR2 SYDVKM. The CDR3 consists of 16 residues. The V and J ends lost 3 bases and 9 bases respectively, with 18 bases between them. The CDR3 DNA sequence: TGTGCCAGCAGTTTTGGAGGTAGGGGAGGGGTTTCACCCCTCCACTTT. It encodes CASSFGGRGGVSPLHF.

This rearrangement joins TRBV28 to TRBJ1-3; tentatively, D is TRBD1 (6 bases). V was shortened by 1 base and J by 2 bases, with 12 bases between the two germline ends. Germline loops: CDR1 MDHEN, CDR2 SYDVKM. There are 16 residues in the CDR3. The CDR3 loop is CASSLSGQIPGNTIYF. CDR3 in DNA: TGTGCCAGCAGTTTATCCGGACAGATCCCTGGAAACACCATATATTTT.

This clone was counted a single time. The rearrangement joins TRBV9 to TRBJ2-1; D perhaps matches TRBD1 (6 bases). The CDR3 spans 15 residues. V was trimmed by 3 bases and J by 7 bases, leaving 17 bases between them. Germline CDR1 reads SGDLS; CDR2 reads YYNGEE. The DNA for the CDR3 is TGTGCCAGCAGCGCGCGTGGGTCCAGGGGTAATGAGCAGTTCTTC. Translating it yields CASSARGSRGNEQFF.

The chain employs TRBV24-1 and TRBJ1-1, with TRBD1 matching 8 bases. This CDR3 has 14 residues. CDR1 and CDR2 (germline): KGHDR, SFDVKD. Trimming removed 6 bases from V and 4 bases from J; junction bases left unmatched: 6. The CDR3 region is CATSSRQGPTEAFF. The CDR3 DNA sequence: TGTGCCACCAGTTCTCGACAGGGGCCCACTGAAGCTTTCTTT.

The chain uses TRBV2 and TRBJ1-2; D not resolved. V lost 7 bases and J 3 bases, leaving 12 bases between the germline ends. Germline loops: CDR1 SNHLY, CDR2 FYNNEI. CDR3 size: 13 residues. The CDR3 DNA is TGTGCCAGCATCTCGGGGTTGGACTATGGCTACACCTTC. Protein sequence: CASISGLDYGYTF.